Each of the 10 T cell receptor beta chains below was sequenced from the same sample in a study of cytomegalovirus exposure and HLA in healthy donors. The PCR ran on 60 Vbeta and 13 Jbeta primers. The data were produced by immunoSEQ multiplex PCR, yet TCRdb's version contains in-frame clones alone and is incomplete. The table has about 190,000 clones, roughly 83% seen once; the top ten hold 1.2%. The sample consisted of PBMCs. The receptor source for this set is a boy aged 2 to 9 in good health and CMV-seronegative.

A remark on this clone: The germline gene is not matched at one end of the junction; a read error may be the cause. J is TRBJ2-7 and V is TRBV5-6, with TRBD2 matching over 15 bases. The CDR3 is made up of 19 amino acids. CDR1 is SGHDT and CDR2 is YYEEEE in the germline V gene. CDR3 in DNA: TGTGCCAGCAGCCCCCGAGGCGGACTAGCGGGAGGGCGGACCTACGAGCAGCACTTC. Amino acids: CASSPRGGLAGGRTYEQHF.

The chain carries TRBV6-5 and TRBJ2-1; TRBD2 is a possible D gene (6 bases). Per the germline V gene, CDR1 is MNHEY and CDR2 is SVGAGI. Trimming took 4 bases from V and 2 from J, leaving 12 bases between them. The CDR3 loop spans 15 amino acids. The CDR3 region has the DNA TGTGCCAGCAGTTCGGGACTCGCGCCCTACAATGAGCAGTTCTTC. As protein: CASSSGLAPYNEQFF.

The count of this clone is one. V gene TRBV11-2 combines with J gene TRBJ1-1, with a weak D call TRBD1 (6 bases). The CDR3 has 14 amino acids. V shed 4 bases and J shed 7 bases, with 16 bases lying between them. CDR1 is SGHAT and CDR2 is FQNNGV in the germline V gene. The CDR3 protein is CASSSSRGTSEAFF. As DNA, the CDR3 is TGTGCCAGCAGCTCATCCAGGGGAACAAGTGAAGCTTTCTTT.

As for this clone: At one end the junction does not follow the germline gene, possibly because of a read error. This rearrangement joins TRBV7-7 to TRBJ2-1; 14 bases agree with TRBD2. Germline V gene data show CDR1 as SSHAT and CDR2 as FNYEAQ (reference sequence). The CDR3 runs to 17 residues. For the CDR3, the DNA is TGTGCTAGCAGCTTAGCAGGCGGGGGGACTAGCGGGAGTGAGCAGTTCTTC. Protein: CASSLAGGGTSGSEQFF.

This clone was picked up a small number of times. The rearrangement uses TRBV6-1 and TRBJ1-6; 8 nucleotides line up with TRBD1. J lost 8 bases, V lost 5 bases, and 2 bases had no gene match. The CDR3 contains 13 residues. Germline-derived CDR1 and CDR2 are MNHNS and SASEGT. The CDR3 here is CASSTGGDSPLHF. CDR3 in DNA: TGTGCCAGCAGTACAGGGGGAGATTCACCCCTCCACTTT.

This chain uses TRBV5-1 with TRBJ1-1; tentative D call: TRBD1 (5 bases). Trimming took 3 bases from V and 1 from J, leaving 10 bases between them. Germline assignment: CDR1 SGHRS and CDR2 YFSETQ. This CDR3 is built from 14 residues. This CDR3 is CASSWAGQNTEAFF. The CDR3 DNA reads TGCGCCAGCAGCTGGGCAGGACAGAACACTGAAGCTTTCTTT.

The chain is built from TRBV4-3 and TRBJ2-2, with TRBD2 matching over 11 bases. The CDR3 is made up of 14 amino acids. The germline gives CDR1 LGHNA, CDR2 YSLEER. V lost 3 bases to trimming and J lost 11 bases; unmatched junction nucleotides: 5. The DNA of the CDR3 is TGCGCCAGCAGCCACCTTAGCGGGGGGGTAGAGCTGTTTTTT. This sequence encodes CASSHLSGGVELFF.

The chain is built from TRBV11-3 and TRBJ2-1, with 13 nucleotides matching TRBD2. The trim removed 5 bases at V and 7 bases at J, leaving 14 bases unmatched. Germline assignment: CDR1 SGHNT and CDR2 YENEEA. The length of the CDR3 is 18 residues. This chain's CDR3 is CASSPRTSGSARLNEQFF. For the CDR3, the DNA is TGTGCCAGCAGCCCAAGGACTAGCGGGAGTGCTCGCCTTAATGAGCAGTTCTTC.

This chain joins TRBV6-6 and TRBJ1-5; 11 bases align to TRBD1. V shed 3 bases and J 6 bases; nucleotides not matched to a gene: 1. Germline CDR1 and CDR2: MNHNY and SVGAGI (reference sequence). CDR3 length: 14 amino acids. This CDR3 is CASSYGTGGQPQHF. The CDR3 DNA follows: TGTGCCAGCAGTTATGGGACAGGGGGTCAGCCCCAGCATTTT.

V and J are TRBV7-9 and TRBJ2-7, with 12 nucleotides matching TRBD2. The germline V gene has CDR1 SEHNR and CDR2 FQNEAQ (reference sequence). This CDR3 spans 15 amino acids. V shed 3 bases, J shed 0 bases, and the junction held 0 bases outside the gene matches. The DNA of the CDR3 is TGTGCCAGCAGCTTGGGACTAGCGGGCTCCTACGAGCAGTACTTC. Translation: CASSLGLAGSYEQYF.